This TCR beta chain was identified in a study of T cell responses to AZD1222 COVID-19 vaccine. Whole-study findings and limits: Clonal diversity may have been underestimated in mostly white British donors. The repertoires were collected only after the peak T cell response.

A word on this clone: Antigen unknown.

The protocol was immunoSEQ multiplex PCR, while the TCRdb copy is restricted to in-frame clones and leaves out a portion. The sample lists roughly 81,000 clones, about 86% seen once, with roughly 7.9% in the top ten. CDR3 length: 16 amino acids. The V end was cut by 1 base, the J end by 1 base, with 11 bases between. Germline V gene sequence: CDR1 SGHTA, CDR2 FQGTGA. The TCR sequence derives from an adult in good health. The sample was peripheral blood, taken on day 0 of AZD1222 vaccination. V and J are TRBV7-3 and TRBJ2-1; D gene unclear. The CDR3 nucleotides are TGTGCCAGCAGCTTAAACCGGTTGGGATCCTACAATGAGCAGTTCTTC. This gives the protein CASSLNRLGSYNEQFF.